The clone carrying this TCR beta chain has ten or more counts. Its target is not known. This CDR3 is 15 amino acids long. Germline-derived CDR1 and CDR2 are GTSNPN and SVGIG (reference sequence). J gave up 3 bases and V 4 bases, and 7 bases lay outside the gene matches. A sample-barcoded 5' primer and a J-beta primer mix were used in a second PCR of about 7 to 12 cycles. Template switching added a 12-random-nucleotide identifier to every cDNA molecule. TCRdb reprocessed the 5' RACE reads via MiXCR and lists one record per CDR3 protein. The data show 600,000 or so distinct CDR3 sequences, with roughly 21% seen just once and 3.5% to 4% held by the top ten. This sample stems from a study of blood T cells in healthy people across ages. Study-wide findings and caveats: Whereas aged donors had fewer naive CD4+ cells, long-lived donors had more of them and higher diversity. In older individuals, TCR beta diversity per million T cells was lower, falling roughly linearly with age.

The donors, aged 6 to 90, were healthy Caucasians from Russia. This chain connects TRBV30 to TRBJ2-1; 9 bases agree with TRBD2. This receptor was identified in a man in his sixties or seventies in good health. Specimen: blood. The DNA for the CDR3 is TGTGCCTGGAAGAGTAGCGGGAGTGTCTACAATGAGCAGTTCTTC. Residues: CAWKSSGSVYNEQFF.